This section outlines one T cell receptor (beta chain) sequence together with its context. The data belong to a study of shared T cell receptors in the human thymus. Produced via immunoSEQ multiplex PCR; TCRdb's table is partial and in-frame only. This repertoire shows roughly 660,000 clones, more than 75% found once; its top ten account for around 0.0099%. V shed 6 bases, J shed 3 bases, and the junction held 4 bases outside the gene matches. The CDR3 spans 14 residues. Per germline, CDR1 SNHLY and CDR2 FYNNEI. These data also formed part of another study, on human thymus T cells.

This chain joins TRBV2 and TRBJ2-1, with 8 bases lining up with TRBD2. The clonotype was recovered from a boy under two years old with a congenital heart defect. Source material: thymocytes. The CDR3 reads CASRAGDYYNEQFF. The CDR3 DNA follows: TGTGCCAGCAGAGCGGGAGATTACTACAATGAGCAGTTCTTC.